A single TCR beta chain is shown here with its context. The target antigen is unknown. These data originate in a study of cytomegalovirus exposure and HLA in healthy donors. Per the germline V gene, CDR1 is WNHNN and CDR2 is SYGVQD (reference sequence). Trimming took off 5 bases at V and 9 bases at J, with 11 bases between the two ends. The CDR3 length is 12 residues. The PCR made use of 60 Vbeta and 13 Jbeta primers. Profiling relied on immunoSEQ multiplex PCR, and the TCRdb table lists in-frame clones only, not all of them. The profile shows about 80,000 clones, roughly 80% of them singletons. Study results and caveats: As confirmed in vitro, a few CMV-associated chains were specific for CMV antigens. Cytomegalovirus-associated TCR beta chains were listed, numbering 150 to 200.

The chain has TRBV10-1 and TRBJ1-5; tentative D call: TRBD1 (6 bases). The sample consisted of PBMCs. The sequence came from a woman aged 40 to 50 in good health and CMV-seronegative. For the CDR3, the DNA is TGCGCCAGCAGTCCGGGACACGGGCCCCAGCATTTT. Translated, it gives CASSPGHGPQHF.